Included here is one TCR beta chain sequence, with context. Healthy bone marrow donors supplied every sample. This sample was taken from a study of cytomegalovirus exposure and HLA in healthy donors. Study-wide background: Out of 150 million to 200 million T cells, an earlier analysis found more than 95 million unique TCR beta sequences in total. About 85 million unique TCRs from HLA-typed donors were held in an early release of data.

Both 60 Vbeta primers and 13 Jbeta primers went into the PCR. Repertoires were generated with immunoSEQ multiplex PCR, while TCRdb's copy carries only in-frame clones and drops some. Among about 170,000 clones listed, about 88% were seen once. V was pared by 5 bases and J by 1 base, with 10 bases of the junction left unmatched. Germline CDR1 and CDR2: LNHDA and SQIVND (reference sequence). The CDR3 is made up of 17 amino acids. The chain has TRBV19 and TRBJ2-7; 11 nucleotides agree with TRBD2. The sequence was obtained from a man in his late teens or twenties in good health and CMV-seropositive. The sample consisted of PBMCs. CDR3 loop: CASSAYSSGGTSYEQYF. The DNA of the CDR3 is TGTGCCAGTAGTGCGTACTCTAGCGGGGGGACATCCTACGAGCAGTACTTC.